This T cell receptor (beta chain) was recorded in a study of blood T cell repertoires in COVID-19. CDR3 length: 15 amino acids. Per the germline V gene, CDR1 is LGHNT and CDR2 is FRNRAP. Trimming cost V 2 bases and J 4 bases; bases outside gene matches: 4. Authors' processing steps: From reference gene primer amplification, estimates of nucleated cell counts were derived. Using immunoSEQ multiplex PCR, the repertoire was profiled, and TCRdb retains in-frame clones only, with some absent. That table gives V, J and clone size, and the DNA gave D and trimming. Seen here are 400,000 to 450,000 clones, 80% to 90% observed once, and the top ten hold approximately 1.2%.

Sequenced: PBMCs or T cells enriched from blood (not recorded which). This sequence joins TRBV12-5 and TRBJ2-1, with 8 bases that match TRBD1. The sequence derives from a man aged 25-40 years who had recovered from COVID-19. The DNA for the CDR3 is TGTGCTAGTGGTTTGAGCAGGGGGCAGTACAATGAGCAGTTCTTC. Its protein is CASGLSRGQYNEQFF.